Listed here are 23 T cell receptor beta chains from one sample, sequenced in a study of blood T cell repertoires in COVID-19. The assay was immunoSEQ multiplex PCR, and TCRdb's table has in-frame clones only and misses some. Of about 380,000 clones in the sample, roughly 91% were seen once. The sequenced sample was PBMCs or T cells enriched from blood (not recorded which). The receptors were sampled from a woman between 18 and 29 years old who had recovered from COVID-19.

The V call is TRBV11-1, the J call TRBJ1-1; D remains unclear. The ends were cut back, 3 bases at V and 1 base at J, with 6 bases in the middle. CDR3 length equals 13 residues. Germline V gene sequence: CDR1 SGHAT, CDR2 FQDESV (reference sequence). CDR3 amino acids: CASSFGGNTEAFF. CDR3 in DNA: TGTGCCAGCAGCTTTGGAGGGAACACTGAAGCTTTCTTT.

In its sample, this clone was seen once. The chain carries TRBV6-4 and TRBJ1-6; D is ambiguous. The CDR3 spans 13 residues. Germline V gene data show CDR1 as MRHNA and CDR2 as SNTAGT. Trimming pared 3 bases from V and 7 bases from J, leaving 7 bases between. The CDR3: CASSEVENSPLHF. CDR3 DNA: TGTGCCAGCAGTGAGGTGGAGAATTCACCCCTCCACTTT.

V is TRBV3-1 (or the pseudogene TRBV3-2) and J is TRBJ2-1; TRBD2 matches at 9 bases. Trimming cost V 3 bases and J 6 bases; bases outside gene matches: 12. From germline, CDR1 is LGHDT and CDR2 YNNKEL (reference sequence). The CDR3 is made up of 17 amino acids. CDR3 DNA sequence: TGTGCCAGCAGCCACCAGCTTGGAGCGGGGGGTGGCAATGAGCAGTTCTTC. Translating it yields CASSHQLGAGGGNEQFF.

The rearrangement joins TRBV19 to TRBJ1-1; D not certain. This CDR3 is 12 amino acids long. Trimming took off 7 bases at V and 11 bases at J, with 17 bases between the two ends. Looked up from germline, CDR1 is LNHDA and CDR2 is SQIVND (reference sequence). The CDR3 loop is CASTSDGGRAFF. CDR3 DNA: TGTGCCAGTACCTCGGACGGAGGCAGGGCTTTCTTT.

CDR3 sequence: CASSLMGLTDTQYF. In nucleotides, the CDR3 is TGTGCCAGCAGCTTAATGGGGCTTACAGATACGCAGTATTTT. V and J are TRBV7-3 and TRBJ2-3; D is possibly TRBD1 (5 bases). V was trimmed by 1 base and J by 3 bases, leaving 8 bases between them. CDR3 length: 14 residues. CDR1 SGHTA and CDR2 FQGTGA come from the germline V gene.

The chain couples TRBV2 to TRBJ1-5, with D perhaps matching TRBD1 (5 bases). Germline-derived CDR1 and CDR2 are SNHLY and FYNNEI. V shed 7 bases and J shed 6 bases, with 16 bases lying between them. The CDR3 loop spans 14 amino acids. The CDR3 protein is CASTRWGAVQPQHF. The CDR3, as DNA: TGTGCCAGCACACGGTGGGGCGCAGTTCAGCCCCAGCATTTT.

This clone came up once. The genes are TRBV19 and TRBJ1-2; 11 bases match TRBD1. The CDR3 totals 14 residues. Per germline, CDR1 LNHDA and CDR2 SQIVND (reference sequence). The V gene end was trimmed by 8 bases and the J gene end by 7 bases; junction bases not matched to a gene: 9. The CDR3 DNA sequence: TGTGCCAGTTGGGGACAGGGGGTTCCCCTTGGCTACACCTTC. Translation gives CASWGQGVPLGYTF.

As for this clone: In the same sample, other DNA sequences code for this CDR3. This chain links TRBV19 with TRBJ1-1, with D perhaps TRBD1 (5 bases). Per the germline V gene, CDR1 is LNHDA and CDR2 is SQIVND (reference sequence). Deletions cut 5 bases from V and 1 base from J, with 8 bases between. The CDR3 is made up of 13 amino acids. The CDR3 protein is CASSLGGNTEAFF. The CDR3 DNA reads as TGTGCCAGTAGTCTGGGGGGGAACACTGAAGCTTTCTTT.

V is TRBV6-5 and J is TRBJ2-5, with 7 positions matching TRBD1. The V gene's germline CDR1 is MNHEY and CDR2 SVGAGI. This CDR3 is 16 amino acids long. Trimming took 0 bases from V and 0 from J; bases not matched to a gene: 4. The DNA of the CDR3 is TGTGCCAGCAGTTACTCAGACAGGGTGTACCAAGAGACCCAGTACTTC. Its protein product is CASSYSDRVYQETQYF.

CDR3 amino acids: CASSQPSRIGDTQYF. CDR3 DNA sequence: TGTGCCAGCAGCCAACCGAGTCGTATTGGAGATACGCAGTATTTT. This rearrangement joins TRBV3-1 (or the pseudogene TRBV3-2) to TRBJ2-3; the D is unclear. The CDR3 is 15 residues long. Germline V gene lookup returns CDR1 LGHDT and CDR2 YNNKEL (reference sequence). V gave up 2 bases and J gave up 5 bases, with 14 bases separating them.

V and J are TRBV15 and TRBJ1-5; 10 bases fit TRBD1. The CDR3 covers 16 residues. J lost 5 bases, V lost 3 bases, and 7 bases had no gene match. CDR1 and CDR2 (germline): LNHNV, YYDKDF (reference sequence). The CDR3 loop reads CATSREPGTGDQPQHF. The CDR3, as DNA: TGTGCCACCAGCAGGGAACCCGGGACAGGGGATCAGCCCCAGCATTTT.

The chain couples TRBV28 to TRBJ2-1; D is ambiguous. The V and J ends lost 6 bases and 6 bases respectively, with 18 bases between them. Germline lookup yields CDR1 MDHEN and CDR2 SYDVKM. This CDR3 has 15 amino acids. The DNA of the CDR3 is TGTGCCAGCAGAACGTTACCGGGTCTAAGCAATGAGCAGTTCTTC. Protein sequence: CASRTLPGLSNEQFF.

J is TRBJ2-5 and V is TRBV5-6; the D gene is possibly TRBD1 (6 bases). The CDR3 spans 18 residues. Germline CDR1 SGHDT, CDR2 YYEEEE. Trimming removed 0 bases at V and 1 base at J, with 19 bases between. The DNA of the CDR3 is TGTGCCAGCAGCTTGGAGGCGTCGTGGGGGCAGCCCCAAGAGACCCAGTACTTC. Its translation: CASSLEASWGQPQETQYF.

A single count supports this clone. V usage is TRBV3-1 (or the pseudogene TRBV3-2) and J usage is TRBJ1-3; 7 positions match TRBD1. The CDR3 runs to 18 residues. Germline loops: CDR1 LGHDT, CDR2 YNNKEL (reference sequence). The V gene end was trimmed by 6 bases and the J gene end by 2 bases; junction bases not matched to a gene: 16. In DNA, the CDR3 is TGTGCCAGCAGTTACGGGGACGGAGGGACAGTTACTGGAAACACCATATATTTT. It yields the protein CASSYGDGGTVTGNTIYF.

The chain employs TRBV7-2 and TRBJ2-7; no clear D. V was cut by 5 bases and J by 0 bases, with 14 bases left in between. The germline V gene encodes CDR1 SGHTA and CDR2 FQGNSA. The CDR3 covers 15 residues. The CDR3 spells CASSGEWQISYEQYF. The CDR3 nucleotides read TGTGCCAGCAGCGGAGAGTGGCAGATCTCCTACGAGCAGTACTTC.

V usage is TRBV5-5 and J usage is TRBJ2-5; no reliable D call. The length of the CDR3 is 15 residues. Per the germline V gene, CDR1 is SGHKS and CDR2 is YYEKEE (reference sequence). Trimming took off 1 base at V and 1 base at J, with 11 bases between the two ends. The CDR3 reads CASSLSPVSQETQYF. As DNA, the CDR3 is TGTGCCAGCAGCTTGAGCCCTGTAAGCCAAGAGACCCAGTACTTC.

The chain links TRBV6-5 to TRBJ2-1; TRBD2 aligns across 10 bases. CDR3 size: 14 residues. Germline trimming cut 7 bases from V and 4 bases from J; bases unmatched to any gene: 4. Germline assignment: CDR1 MNHEY and CDR2 SVGAGI. CDR3 protein: CASTSGGAYNEQFF. CDR3 nucleotide sequence: TGTGCCAGCACGAGCGGGGGGGCGTACAATGAGCAGTTCTTC.

This chain connects TRBV28 to TRBJ1-2, with 10 bases matching TRBD1. The CDR3 length is 16 residues. The V gene's germline CDR1 is MDHEN and CDR2 SYDVKM. Trimming took 5 bases from V and 6 from J; bases not matched to a gene: 12. The CDR3 DNA is TGTGCCAGCAGTCTTCGGACAGGGGGATACTTAGATGGCTACACCTTC. Amino acid sequence: CASSLRTGGYLDGYTF.

This clone appeared a single time. The chain combines TRBV27 with TRBJ1-6; the D gene is possibly TRBD1 (5 bases). CDR1 and CDR2 from the germline V gene are MNHEY and SMNVEV (reference sequence). Trimming took 3 bases from V and 6 from J, leaving 15 bases between them. This CDR3 spans 16 amino acids. The CDR3 spells CASSFVQGPTNSPLHF. The CDR3 nucleotides are TGTGCCAGCAGTTTTGTTCAGGGCCCAACTAATTCACCCCTCCACTTT.

This clone showed up just once. In DNA form, the CDR3 reads TGTGCCTGGAGTCCCCTCTACGAGCAGTACTTC. Translating gives CAWSPLYEQYF. The chain joins TRBV30 to TRBJ2-7; D is undetermined. V was cut by 2 bases and J by 3 bases, with 5 bases left in between. CDR3 size: 11 residues. Looked up from germline, CDR1 is GTSNPN and CDR2 is SVGIG (reference sequence).

The chain couples TRBV15 to TRBJ2-1, with a tentative D call TRBD1 (6 bases). The CDR3 has 16 residues. Germline CDR1 reads LNHNV; CDR2 reads YYDKDF (reference sequence). V lost 1 base and J lost 6, with 16 bases in between. The CDR3 sequence: CATSRATGWNSNEQFF. The CDR3 DNA reads as TGTGCCACCAGCAGAGCAACAGGGTGGAACAGCAATGAGCAGTTCTTC.

V and J are TRBV27 and TRBJ2-1; D gene unclear. Trimming pared 7 bases from V and 6 bases from J, leaving 7 bases between. CDR1 is MNHEY and CDR2 is SMNVEV in the germline V gene (reference sequence). The length of the CDR3 is 11 residues. CDR3: CASTGGNEQFF. CDR3 bases: TGTGCCAGCACCGGTGGCAATGAGCAGTTCTTC.

The J gene is TRBJ2-5, the V gene TRBV5-6, with a tentative D call TRBD2 (5 bases). The CDR3 length is 11 residues. The ends were cut back, 5 bases at V and 9 bases at J, with 11 bases in the middle. CDR1 is SGHDT and CDR2 is YYEEEE in the germline V gene. The CDR3 DNA sequence: TGTGCCAGCAGTAATAAGAGGGCCCAGTACTTC. Translation: CASSNKRAQYF. The full variable domain, in which reference TRBV5-6 and TRBJ2-5 provide the parts outside the CDR3, is DAGVTQSPTHLIKTRGQQVTLRCSPKSGHDTVSWYQQALGQGPQFIFQYYEEEERQRGNFPDRFSGHQFPNYSSELNVNALLLGDSALYLCASSNKRAQYFGPGTRLLVL.